These 28 T cell receptor beta chains were sequenced from one sample in a study of blood T cell repertoires in COVID-19. Clones were sequenced by immunoSEQ multiplex PCR, and TCRdb holds only the in-frame ones, with some missing. The data show approximately 260,000 clones, 89% seen once. The material sequenced was peripheral blood. These TCRs come from a man aged 50 to 59 with acute or convalescent COVID-19.

The rearrangement links TRBV5-4 to TRBJ2-1, with 10 bases that match TRBD2. The CDR3 has 14 residues. V dropped 0 bases and J dropped 10; count of bases not matched to a gene: 4. Germline assignment: CDR1 SGHNT and CDR2 YYREEE (reference sequence). CDR3 residues: CASSLVSSGGEQFF. The DNA of the CDR3 is TGTGCCAGCAGCTTGGTGTCTAGCGGGGGAGAGCAGTTCTTC.

The chain uses TRBV6-5 and TRBJ1-3; unclear D gene. The germline V and J ends were trimmed by 4 bases and 0 bases, with 7 bases remaining between them. This CDR3 is 14 amino acids long. Germline assignment: CDR1 MNHEY and CDR2 SVGAGI. The CDR3 is CASSSSRSGNTIYF. The DNA of the CDR3 is TGTGCCAGCAGTTCAAGCCGCTCTGGAAACACCATATATTTT.

The V gene is TRBV12-3 or TRBV12-4, the J gene TRBJ2-1; no clear D. V gave up 6 bases and J gave up 6 bases, with 6 bases separating them. CDR3 length: 11 amino acids. The CDR3 reads CASRARNEQFF. CDR3 in DNA: TGTGCCAGCAGGGCACGCAATGAGCAGTTCTTC.

The chain couples TRBV24-1 to TRBJ1-2; perhaps TRBD1 as D (5 bases). The V end was cut by 9 bases, the J end by 7 bases, with 14 bases between. The length of the CDR3 is 12 residues. Germline V gene data show CDR1 as KGHDR and CDR2 as SFDVKD. DNA of the CDR3: TGTGCCACCCGGGGGGATAGCTCTGGCTACACCTTC. Encoded protein: CATRGDSSGYTF.

The V call is TRBV29-1, the J call TRBJ2-3; 10 bases map to TRBD2. Germline V gene data show CDR1 as SQVTM and CDR2 as ANQGSEA. The V gene end was trimmed by 4 bases and the J gene end by 5 bases; junction bases not matched to a gene: 12. CDR3 length: 16 amino acids. In DNA, the CDR3 is TGCAGCGTTGTGTTAGCGGGGGGTTCGATTTTAGATACGCAGTATTTT. It yields the protein CSVVLAGGSILDTQYF.

This clone was counted a few times. The chain couples TRBV7-2 to TRBJ2-2, with 9 bases that match TRBD2. CDR1 is SGHTA, CDR2 FQGNSA, per germline. This CDR3 spans 18 amino acids. Trimming cost V 1 base and J 2 bases; bases outside gene matches: 8. The CDR3, as DNA: TGTGCCAGCAGCTTAGAAGGACTAGCGCCTTTAAACACCGGGGAGCTGTTTTTT. Protein product: CASSLEGLAPLNTGELFF.

The chain uses TRBV29-1 and TRBJ1-1; weak D call: TRBD1 (5 bases). In germline, CDR1 is SQVTM, CDR2 ANQGSEA. The CDR3 runs to 14 residues. V was trimmed by 8 bases and J by 10 bases, leaving 26 bases between them. This chain's CDR3 is CSTPGALSDGGAFF. The CDR3 region has the DNA TGCAGCACCCCTGGGGCCCTTTCCGACGGCGGAGCTTTCTTT.

The genes are TRBV15 and TRBJ1-6, with D unclear. The V end lost 0 bases, the J end lost 3 bases, and 12 bases lay between the germline ends. The CDR3 covers 17 residues. Germline assignment: CDR1 LNHNV and CDR2 YYDKDF (reference sequence). In DNA form, the CDR3 reads TGTGCCACCAGCAGAGATAGTGGAGTATTCTATAATTCACCCCTCCACTTT. Protein: CATSRDSGVFYNSPLHF.

V usage is TRBV30 and J usage is TRBJ2-1, with a possible D match to TRBD1 (5 bases). V dropped 3 bases and J dropped 8 bases, with 17 bases sitting between them. The germline gives CDR1 GTSNPN, CDR2 SVGIG (reference sequence). The CDR3 is 14 residues long. CDR3 sequence: CAWRAGQGYHEQFF. CDR3 nucleotide sequence: TGTGCCTGGAGGGCCGGGCAGGGTTACCATGAGCAGTTCTTC.

This clone was picked up one time. This sequence joins TRBV5-1 and TRBJ1-4; D is ambiguous. The germline V gene has CDR1 SGHRS and CDR2 YFSETQ. Deletions cut 0 bases from V and 7 bases from J, with 10 bases between. This CDR3 is built from 14 residues. CDR3 protein: CASSLGGVGEKLFF. The CDR3 DNA reads as TGCGCCAGCAGCTTGGGCGGAGTCGGTGAAAAACTGTTTTTT. Combining the CDR3 with reference TRBV5-1 and TRBJ1-4 gives the whole variable domain KAGVTQTPRYLIKTRGQQVTLSCSPISGHRSVSWYQQTPGQGLQFLFEYFSETQRNKGNFPGRFSGRQFSNSRSEMNVSTLELGDSALYLCASSLGGVGEKLFFGSGTQLSVL.

On this clone itself: The sample has other DNA sequences that encode this CDR3 too. V usage is TRBV19 and J usage is TRBJ2-7; 9 bases line up with TRBD2. The CDR3 runs 17 residues. Germline CDR1 is LNHDA and CDR2 is SQIVND (reference sequence). J lost 2 bases, V lost 3 bases, and 11 bases had no gene match. The CDR3 spells CASSIGPGSGGTYEQYF. CDR3 coding DNA: TGTGCCAGTAGTATTGGCCCGGGGAGCGGGGGGACCTACGAGCAGTACTTC.

The J gene is TRBJ1-2, the V gene TRBV3-1 (or the pseudogene TRBV3-2); TRBD1 is a possible D gene (6 bases). In germline, CDR1 is LGHDT, CDR2 YNNKEL (reference sequence). With 5 bases removed from V and 7 bases from J, the gap between germline ends came to 14 bases. The CDR3 is 13 amino acids. The CDR3: CASSYTTGSGYTF. Written as DNA, the CDR3 is TGTGCCAGCAGCTATACCACAGGGTCTGGCTACACCTTC.

The chain combines TRBV15 with TRBJ2-7; D remains ambiguous. The V gene lost 3 bases and the J gene lost 7 bases, with 16 bases spanning the gap. The CDR3 has 14 amino acids. CDR1 is LNHNV and CDR2 is YYDKDF in the germline V gene (reference sequence). This chain's CDR3 is CATSRDYSLREQYF. The CDR3 DNA reads as TGTGCCACCAGCAGGGATTATTCGTTGAGGGAGCAGTACTTC.

This chain links TRBV12-3 or TRBV12-4 with TRBJ1-2; D not certain. Trimming took 3 bases from V and 10 from J, leaving 12 bases between them. The CDR3 totals 12 residues. CDR3 DNA sequence: TGTGCCAGCAGTTTCTTTCGCGATTACTACACCTTC. Protein product: CASSFFRDYYTF.

The CDR3 nucleotides read TGTGCCAGCAGCTTAGGACAGCTAAATCAGCCCCAGCATTTT. Translated, it gives CASSLGQLNQPQHF. The rearrangement uses TRBV5-8 and TRBJ1-5; a weak D match, TRBD1 (6 bases). CDR1 is SGHTS and CDR2 is YDEGEE in the germline V gene. This CDR3 has 14 amino acids. The V end was cut by 2 bases, the J end by 4 bases, with 10 bases between.

This chain joins TRBV7-6 and TRBJ2-1, with 10 bases matching TRBD1. Germline V gene lookup returns CDR1 SGHVS and CDR2 FNYEAQ. V gave up 4 bases and J gave up 9 bases; unmatched junction bases: 3. The CDR3 loop spans 13 amino acids. CDR3 residues: CASSSGQGGEQFF. The DNA for the CDR3 is TGTGCCAGCAGCTCCGGACAGGGGGGTGAGCAGTTCTTC. Combining the CDR3 with reference TRBV7-6 and TRBJ2-1 gives the whole variable domain GAGVSQSPRYKVTKRGQDVALRCDPISGHVSLYWYRQALGQGPEFLTYFNYEAQQDKSGLPNDRFSAERPEGSISTLTIQRTEQRDSAMYRCASSSGQGGEQFFGPGTRLTVL.

The CDR3 spells CASSSSAGPYEQYF. CDR3 DNA sequence: TGTGCCAGCAGCTCTAGCGCGGGGCCCTACGAGCAGTACTTC. V is TRBV5-5 and J is TRBJ2-7, with D tentatively TRBD2 (6 bases). The V gene lost 3 bases and the J gene lost 2 bases, with 12 bases spanning the gap. This CDR3 contains 14 residues. Germline V gives CDR1 SGHKS, CDR2 YYEKEE (reference sequence). Full variable domain (missing parts from reference TRBV5-5 and TRBJ2-7): DAGVTQSPTHLIKTRGQQVTLRCSPISGHKSVSWYQQVLGQGPQFIFQYYEKEERGRGNFPDRFSARQFPNYSSELNVNALLLGDSALYLCASSSSAGPYEQYFGPGTRLTVT.

The genes are TRBV27 and TRBJ1-1, with D maybe TRBD1 (5 bases). Per germline, CDR1 MNHEY and CDR2 SMNVEV (reference sequence). V was cut by 7 bases and J by 7 bases, with 10 bases left in between. The CDR3 is made up of 11 amino acids. CDR3 nucleotide sequence: TGTGCCAGCACCCGGGGGAGTGAAGCTTTCTTT. Encoded protein: CASTRGSEAFF.

This clone was found once. J is TRBJ2-2 and V is TRBV7-3; 10 positions match TRBD2. Per germline, CDR1 SGHTA and CDR2 FQGTGA. The junction had 5 bases not matched to a gene; V was cut back by 3 bases and J by 4 bases. This CDR3 is built from 16 residues. The CDR3 loop is CASSLQAGGITGELFF. The DNA of the CDR3 is TGTGCCAGCAGCTTGCAAGCGGGGGGGATCACCGGGGAGCTGTTTTTT.

The chain recombines TRBV4-1 with TRBJ1-2; TRBD1 is a possible D gene (5 bases). Trimming removed 0 bases at V and 8 bases at J, with 10 bases between. This CDR3 has 13 amino acids. Germline V gives CDR1 MGHRA, CDR2 YSYEKL. The CDR3 spells CASSQEVRVGYTF. The CDR3 DNA follows: TGCGCCAGCAGCCAAGAGGTCAGGGTCGGCTACACCTTC.

The gene calls are TRBV18 and TRBJ1-6, with D perhaps matching TRBD1 (5 bases). Between the trimmed V and J ends, which lost 6 bases and 0 bases, there was a span of 9 bases. The CDR3 totals 15 residues. The germline gives CDR1 KGHSH, CDR2 LQKENI. CDR3 bases: TGTGCCAGCTCCCGACAGAGCTCCTATAATTCACCCCTCCACTTT. This sequence encodes CASSRQSSYNSPLHF.

The CDR3 protein is CASSPNPGGATDTQYF. As DNA, the CDR3 is TGTGCCAGCAGCCCCAACCCGGGGGGAGCCACAGATACGCAGTATTTT. The rearrangement joins TRBV7-3 to TRBJ2-3, with 7 bases identical to TRBD2. The germline CDR1 and CDR2 sequences are SGHTA and FQGTGA. The CDR3 is 16 amino acids. With 5 bases clipped from V and 2 bases from J, the junction kept 10 bases outside the gene matches.

The DNA for the CDR3 is TGTGCCAGTACCACGAAACTAGCCAAAAACATTCAGTACTTC. Protein sequence: CASTTKLAKNIQYF. V is TRBV19 and J is TRBJ2-4; D not certain. Per the germline V gene, CDR1 is LNHDA and CDR2 is SQIVND (reference sequence). The V and J ends lost 7 bases and 0 bases respectively, with 10 bases between them. This CDR3 contains 14 residues.

The chain combines TRBV5-1 with TRBJ1-1, with 7 positions matching TRBD1. Germline values: CDR1 SGHRS, CDR2 YFSETQ. The V gene end was trimmed by 4 bases and the J gene end by 0 bases; junction bases not matched to a gene: 9. This CDR3 contains 16 residues. The CDR3 DNA reads as TGCGCCAGCAGCGACTCCAGGACAGGCCTGAACACTGAAGCTTTCTTT. Translated, it gives CASSDSRTGLNTEAFF. The full variable domain, with the rest looked up from reference TRBV5-1 and TRBJ1-1, is KAGVTQTPRYLIKTRGQQVTLSCSPISGHRSVSWYQQTPGQGLQFLFEYFSETQRNKGNFPGRFSGRQFSNSRSEMNVSTLELGDSALYLCASSDSRTGLNTEAFFGQGTRLTVV.

The rearrangement links TRBV30 to TRBJ1-1; TRBD1 agrees at 7 bases. Germline CDR1 GTSNPN, CDR2 SVGIG (reference sequence). The CDR3 consists of 13 residues. The V and J ends lost 4 bases and 4 bases, in that order; junction bases with no gene match: 6. CDR3: CAWTIDRATEAFF. CDR3 nucleotides: TGTGCCTGGACCATCGACAGGGCCACTGAAGCTTTCTTT.

The chain combines TRBV9 with TRBJ1-2; D unclear. Germline lookup yields CDR1 SGDLS and CDR2 YYNGEE. This CDR3 comprises 12 residues. V dropped 7 bases and J dropped 4 bases, with 11 bases sitting between them. The DNA of the CDR3 is TGTGCCAGCTCCGGGGTAAGCTATGGCTACACCTTC. Translation gives CASSGVSYGYTF.

The gene calls are TRBV14 and TRBJ1-2, with no clear D. From germline, CDR1 is SGHDN and CDR2 FVKESK. This CDR3 is built from 16 residues. V lost 1 base and J lost 1, with 13 bases in between. The CDR3 spells CASSQGREKFNYGYTF. As DNA, the CDR3 is TGTGCCAGCAGCCAAGGTCGGGAGAAATTTAACTATGGCTACACCTTC. The whole variable domain, remainder taken from reference TRBV14 and TRBJ1-2, is EAGVTQFPSHSVIEKGQTVTLRCDPISGHDNLYWYRRVMGKEIKFLLHFVKESKQDESGMPNNRFLAERTGGTYSTLKVQPAELEDSGVYFCASSQGREKFNYGYTFGSGTRLTVV.

The rearrangement links TRBV7-3 to TRBJ2-1, with 14 bases lining up with TRBD2. The junction had 4 bases not matched to a gene; V was cut back by 4 bases and J by 8 bases. Germline V lookup: CDR1 SGHTA, CDR2 FQGTGA. The CDR3 is made up of 15 amino acids. This chain's CDR3 is CASSSGLAGGDEQFF. Here the CDR3 DNA reads TGTGCCAGCAGCTCCGGACTAGCGGGGGGAGATGAGCAGTTCTTC.